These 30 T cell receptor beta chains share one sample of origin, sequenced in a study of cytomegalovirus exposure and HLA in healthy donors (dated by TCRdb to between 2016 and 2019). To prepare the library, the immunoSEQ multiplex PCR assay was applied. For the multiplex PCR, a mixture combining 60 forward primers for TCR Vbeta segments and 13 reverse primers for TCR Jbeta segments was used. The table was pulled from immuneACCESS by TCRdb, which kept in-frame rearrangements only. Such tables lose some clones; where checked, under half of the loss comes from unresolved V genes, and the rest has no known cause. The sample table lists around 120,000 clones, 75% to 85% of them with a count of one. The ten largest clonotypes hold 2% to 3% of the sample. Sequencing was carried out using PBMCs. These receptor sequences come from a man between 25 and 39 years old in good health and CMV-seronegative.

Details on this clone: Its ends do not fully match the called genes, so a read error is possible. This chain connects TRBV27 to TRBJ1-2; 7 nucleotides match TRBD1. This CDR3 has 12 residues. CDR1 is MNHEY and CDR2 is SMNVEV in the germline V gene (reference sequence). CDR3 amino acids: CASSTGATGYPF. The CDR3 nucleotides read TGTGCCAGCAGCACAGGGGCGACCGGCTACCCCTTC.

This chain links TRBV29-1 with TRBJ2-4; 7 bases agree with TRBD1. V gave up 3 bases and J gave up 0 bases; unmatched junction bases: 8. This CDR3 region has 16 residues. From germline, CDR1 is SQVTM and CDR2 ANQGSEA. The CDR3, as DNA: TGCAGCGTTGACAGACAGGGCCCAGTAGCCAAAAACATTCAGTACTTC. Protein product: CSVDRQGPVAKNIQYF.

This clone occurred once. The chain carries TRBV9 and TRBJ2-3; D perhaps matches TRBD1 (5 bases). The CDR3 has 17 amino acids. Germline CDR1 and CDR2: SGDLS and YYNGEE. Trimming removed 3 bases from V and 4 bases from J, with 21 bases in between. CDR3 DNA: TGTGCCAGCAGCGAATACAGCCAGGGTCTAGGGTCAGATACGCAGTATTTT. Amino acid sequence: CASSEYSQGLGSDTQYF.

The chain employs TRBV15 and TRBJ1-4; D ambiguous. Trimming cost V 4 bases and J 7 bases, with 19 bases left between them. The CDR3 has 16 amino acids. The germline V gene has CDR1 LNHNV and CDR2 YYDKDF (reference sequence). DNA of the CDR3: TGTGCCACCAGCATCAGAGGTTCGGGGTTCCGTGAAAAACTGTTTTTT. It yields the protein CATSIRGSGFREKLFF.

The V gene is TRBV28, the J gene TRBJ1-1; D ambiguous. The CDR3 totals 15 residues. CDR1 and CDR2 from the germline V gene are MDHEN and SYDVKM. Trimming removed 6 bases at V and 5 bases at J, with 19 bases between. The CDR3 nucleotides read TGTGCCAGCAGGGCGAGGGATGGGATGGGAACTGAAGCTTTCTTT. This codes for CASRARDGMGTEAFF.

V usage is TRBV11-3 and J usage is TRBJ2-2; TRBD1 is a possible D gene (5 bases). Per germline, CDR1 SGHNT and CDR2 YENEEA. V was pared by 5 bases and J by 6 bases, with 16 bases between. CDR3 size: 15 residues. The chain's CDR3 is CASSALQGPAGELFF. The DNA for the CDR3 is TGTGCCAGCAGCGCACTGCAGGGTCCGGCCGGGGAGCTGTTTTTT. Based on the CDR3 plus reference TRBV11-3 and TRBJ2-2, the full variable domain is EAGVVQSPRYKIIEKKQPVAFWCNPISGHNTLYWYLQNLGQGPELLIRYENEEAVDDSQLPKDRFSAERLKGVDSTLKIQPAELGDSAVYLCASSALQGPAGELFFGEGSRLTVL.

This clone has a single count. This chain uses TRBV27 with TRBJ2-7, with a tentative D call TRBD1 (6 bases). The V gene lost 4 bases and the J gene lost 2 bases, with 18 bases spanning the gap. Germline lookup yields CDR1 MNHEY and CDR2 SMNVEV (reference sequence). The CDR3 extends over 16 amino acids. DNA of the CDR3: TGTGCCAGCAGTTCGTACGGACAGCCAGAGACCTACGAGCAGTACTTC. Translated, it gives CASSSYGQPETYEQYF.

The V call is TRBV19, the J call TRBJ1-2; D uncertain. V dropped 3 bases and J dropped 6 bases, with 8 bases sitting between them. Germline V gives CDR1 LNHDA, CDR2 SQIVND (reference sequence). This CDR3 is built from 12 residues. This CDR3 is CASSIGLNGYTF. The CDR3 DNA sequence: TGTGCCAGTAGTATTGGGCTGAATGGCTACACCTTC.

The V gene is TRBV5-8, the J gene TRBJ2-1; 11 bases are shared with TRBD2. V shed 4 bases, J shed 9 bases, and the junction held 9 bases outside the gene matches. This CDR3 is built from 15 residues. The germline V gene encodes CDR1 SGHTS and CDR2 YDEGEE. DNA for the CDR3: TGTGCCAGCAGCGGACTTAGCGGGAGGGCCTTTGAGCAGTTCTTC. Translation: CASSGLSGRAFEQFF.

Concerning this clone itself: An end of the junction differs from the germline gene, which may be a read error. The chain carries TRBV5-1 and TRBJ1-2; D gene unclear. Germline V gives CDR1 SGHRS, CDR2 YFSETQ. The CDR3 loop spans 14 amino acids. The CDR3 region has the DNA TGCGCCAGCAGCTTGCTGCTGGATAACTATGGCTACCCCTTC. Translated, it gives CASSLLLDNYGYPF.

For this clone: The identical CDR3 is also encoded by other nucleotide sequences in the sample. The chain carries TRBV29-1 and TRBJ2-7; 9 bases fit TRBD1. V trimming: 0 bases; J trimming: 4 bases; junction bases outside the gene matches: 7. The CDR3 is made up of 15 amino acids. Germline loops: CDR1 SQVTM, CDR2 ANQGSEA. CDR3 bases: TGCAGCGTTGAAGAATCGGACAGGGGACCTTACGAGCAGTACTTC. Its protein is CSVEESDRGPYEQYF.

CDR3 region: CASSFYQGPDYEQYF. The CDR3 bases are TGCGCCAGCAGCTTTTATCAAGGGCCGGACTACGAGCAGTACTTC. The chain links TRBV5-1 to TRBJ2-5; no firm D call. The last part of the DNA fits TRBJ2-7 better; the J call may be wrong. CDR3 length equals 15 residues. Germline CDR1 SGHRS, CDR2 YFSETQ.

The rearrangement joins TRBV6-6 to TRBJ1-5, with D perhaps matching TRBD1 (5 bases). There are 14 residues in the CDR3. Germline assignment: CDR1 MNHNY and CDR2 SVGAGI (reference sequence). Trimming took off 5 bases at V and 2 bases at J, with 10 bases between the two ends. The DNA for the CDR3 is TGTGCCAGCAGTCTCGAAGGGGGCAATCAGCCCCAGCATTTT. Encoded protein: CASSLEGGNQPQHF.

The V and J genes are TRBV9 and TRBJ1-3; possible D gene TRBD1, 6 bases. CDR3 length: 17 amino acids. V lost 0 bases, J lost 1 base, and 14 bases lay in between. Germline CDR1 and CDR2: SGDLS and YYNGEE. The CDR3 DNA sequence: TGTGCCAGCAGCGTAGCCATAGCAGGGGTTTCTGGAAACACCATATATTTT. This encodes CASSVAIAGVSGNTIYF. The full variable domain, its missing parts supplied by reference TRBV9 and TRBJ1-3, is DSGVTQTPKHLITATGQRVTLRCSPRSGDLSVYWYQQSLDQGLQFLIQYYNGEERAKGNILERFSAQQFPDLHSELNLSSLELGDSALYFCASSVAIAGVSGNTIYFGEGSWLTVV.

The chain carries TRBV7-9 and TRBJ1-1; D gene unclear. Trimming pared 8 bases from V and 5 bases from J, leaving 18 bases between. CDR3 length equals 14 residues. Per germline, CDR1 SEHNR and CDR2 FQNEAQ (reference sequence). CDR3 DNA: TGTGCCAGCCTACTCATGGGCGCTGGGACTGAAGCTTTCTTT. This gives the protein CASLLMGAGTEAFF.

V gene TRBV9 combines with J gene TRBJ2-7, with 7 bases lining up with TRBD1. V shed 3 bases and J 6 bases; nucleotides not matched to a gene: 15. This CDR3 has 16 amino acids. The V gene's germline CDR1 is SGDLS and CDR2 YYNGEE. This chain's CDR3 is CASSATRLTGTSEQYF. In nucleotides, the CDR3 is TGTGCCAGCAGCGCGACTCGGCTGACAGGGACGTCCGAGCAGTACTTC. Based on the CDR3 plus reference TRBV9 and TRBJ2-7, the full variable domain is DSGVTQTPKHLITATGQRVTLRCSPRSGDLSVYWYQQSLDQGLQFLIQYYNGEERAKGNILERFSAQQFPDLHSELNLSSLELGDSALYFCASSATRLTGTSEQYFGPGTRLTVT.

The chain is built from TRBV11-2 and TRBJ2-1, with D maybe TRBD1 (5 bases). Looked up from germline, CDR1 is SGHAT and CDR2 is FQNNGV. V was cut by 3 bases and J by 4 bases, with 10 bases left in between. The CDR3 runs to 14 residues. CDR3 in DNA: TGTGCCAGCAGCTTCGTCCAGGGATACAATGAGCAGTTCTTC. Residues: CASSFVQGYNEQFF.

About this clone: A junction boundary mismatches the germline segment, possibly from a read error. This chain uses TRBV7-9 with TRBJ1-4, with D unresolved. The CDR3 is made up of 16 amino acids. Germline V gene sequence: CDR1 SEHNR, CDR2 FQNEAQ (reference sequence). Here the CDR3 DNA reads TGTTCCAGCAATCAGAACACGACATCGGCGGCGGGAAAACTGTTTTTT. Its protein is CSSNQNTTSAAGKLFF.

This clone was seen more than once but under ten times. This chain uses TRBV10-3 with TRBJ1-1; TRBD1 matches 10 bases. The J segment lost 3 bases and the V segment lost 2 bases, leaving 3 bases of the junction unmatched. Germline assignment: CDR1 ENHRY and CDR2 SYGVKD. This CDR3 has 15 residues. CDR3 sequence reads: CAISEGQGVDTEAFF. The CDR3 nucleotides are TGTGCCATCAGTGAGGGACAGGGGGTAGACACTGAAGCTTTCTTT.

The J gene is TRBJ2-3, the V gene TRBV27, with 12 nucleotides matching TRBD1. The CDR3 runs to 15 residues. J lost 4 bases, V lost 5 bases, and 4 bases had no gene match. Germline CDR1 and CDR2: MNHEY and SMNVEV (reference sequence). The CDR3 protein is CASSAGTGGADTQYF. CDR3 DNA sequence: TGTGCCAGCAGTGCCGGGACAGGGGGCGCAGATACGCAGTATTTT.

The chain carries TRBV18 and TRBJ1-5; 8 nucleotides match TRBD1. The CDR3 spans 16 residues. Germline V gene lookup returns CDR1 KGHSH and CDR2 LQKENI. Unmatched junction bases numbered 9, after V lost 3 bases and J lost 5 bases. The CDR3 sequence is CASSPPGQGADQPQHF. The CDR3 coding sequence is TGTGCCAGCTCACCGCCCGGGCAGGGGGCGGATCAGCCCCAGCATTTT.

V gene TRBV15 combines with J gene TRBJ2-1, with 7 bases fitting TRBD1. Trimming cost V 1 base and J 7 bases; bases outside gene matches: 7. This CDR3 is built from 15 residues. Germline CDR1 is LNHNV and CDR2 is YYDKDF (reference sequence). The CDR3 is CATSRVLQGLNEQFF. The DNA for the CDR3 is TGTGCCACCAGCAGAGTCCTACAGGGGTTGAATGAGCAGTTCTTC.

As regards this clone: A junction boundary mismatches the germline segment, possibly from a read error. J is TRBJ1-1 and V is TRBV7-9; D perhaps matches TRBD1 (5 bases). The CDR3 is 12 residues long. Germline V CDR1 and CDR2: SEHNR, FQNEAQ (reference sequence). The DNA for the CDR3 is TGTTCCAGCAGCTTAGGGGCAGGGGAAGCTTTCTTT. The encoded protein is CSSSLGAGEAFF. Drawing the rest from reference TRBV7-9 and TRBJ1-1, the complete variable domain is DTGVSQNPRHKITKRGQNVTFRCDPISEHNRLYWYRQTLGQGPEFLTYFQNEAQLEKSRLLSDRFSAERPKGSFSTLEIQRTEQGDSAMYLCSSSLGAGEAFFGQGTRLTVV.

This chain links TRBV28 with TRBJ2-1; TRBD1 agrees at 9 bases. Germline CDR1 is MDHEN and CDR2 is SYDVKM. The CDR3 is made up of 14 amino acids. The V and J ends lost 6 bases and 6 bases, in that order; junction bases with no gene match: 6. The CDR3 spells CASRTDRGGNEQFF. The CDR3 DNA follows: TGTGCCAGCAGGACGGACAGGGGAGGCAATGAGCAGTTCTTC.

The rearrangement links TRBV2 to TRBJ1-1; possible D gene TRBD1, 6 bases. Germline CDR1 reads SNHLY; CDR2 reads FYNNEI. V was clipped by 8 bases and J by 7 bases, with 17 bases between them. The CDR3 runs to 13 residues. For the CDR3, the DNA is TGTGCCAGCGCCTCTCGACAGGACCTTGAAGCTTTCTTT. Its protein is CASASRQDLEAFF.

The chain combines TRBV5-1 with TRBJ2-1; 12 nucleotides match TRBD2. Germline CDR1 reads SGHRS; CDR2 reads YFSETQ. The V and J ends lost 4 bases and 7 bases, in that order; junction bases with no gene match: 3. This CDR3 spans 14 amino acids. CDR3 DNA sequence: TGCGCCAGCAGCCTGACTAGCGGGAGTAATGAGCAGTTCTTC. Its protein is CASSLTSGSNEQFF.

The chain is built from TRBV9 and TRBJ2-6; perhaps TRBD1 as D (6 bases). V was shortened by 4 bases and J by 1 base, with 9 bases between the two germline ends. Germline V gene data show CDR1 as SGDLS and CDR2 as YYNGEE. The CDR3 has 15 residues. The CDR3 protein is CASSPTGSGANVLTF. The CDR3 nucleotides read TGTGCCAGCAGCCCCACAGGGTCTGGGGCCAACGTCCTGACTTTC. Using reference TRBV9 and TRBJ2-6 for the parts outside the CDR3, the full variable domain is DSGVTQTPKHLITATGQRVTLRCSPRSGDLSVYWYQQSLDQGLQFLIQYYNGEERAKGNILERFSAQQFPDLHSELNLSSLELGDSALYFCASSPTGSGANVLTFGAGSRLTVL.

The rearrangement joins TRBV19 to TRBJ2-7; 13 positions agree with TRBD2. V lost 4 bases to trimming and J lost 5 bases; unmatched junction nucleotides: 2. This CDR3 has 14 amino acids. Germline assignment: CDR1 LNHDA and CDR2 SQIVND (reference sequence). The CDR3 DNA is TGTGCCAGTAGTAAGGGACTAGCGGGAAACGAGCAGTACTTC. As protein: CASSKGLAGNEQYF. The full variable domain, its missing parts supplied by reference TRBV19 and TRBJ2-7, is DGGITQSPKYLFRKEGQNVTLSCEQNLNHDAMYWYRQDPGQGLRLIYYSQIVNDFQKGDIAEGYSVSREKKESFPLTVTSAQKNPTAFYLCASSKGLAGNEQYFGPGTRLTVT.

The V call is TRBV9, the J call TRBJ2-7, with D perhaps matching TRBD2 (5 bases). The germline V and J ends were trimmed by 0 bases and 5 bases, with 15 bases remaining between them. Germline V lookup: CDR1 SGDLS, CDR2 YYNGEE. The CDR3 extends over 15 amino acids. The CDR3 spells CASSVAPGVVNEQYF. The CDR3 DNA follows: TGTGCCAGCAGCGTAGCGCCCGGGGTGGTGAACGAGCAGTACTTC.

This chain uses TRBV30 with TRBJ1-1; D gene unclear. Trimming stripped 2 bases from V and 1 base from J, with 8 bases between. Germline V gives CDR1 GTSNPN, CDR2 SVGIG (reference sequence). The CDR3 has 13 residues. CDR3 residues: CAWSKTANTEAFF. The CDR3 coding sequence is TGTGCCTGGAGTAAAACAGCGAACACTGAAGCTTTCTTT.